These 10 T cell receptor beta chains originate from one sample sequenced in a study of blood T cell repertoires in COVID-19. Sequencing was performed with immunoSEQ multiplex PCR; in TCRdb, only in-frame clones are kept and a portion is missing. The sample has around 72,000 clones; 81% are singletons. Sequenced sample: peripheral blood. The receptors were sampled from a woman in her 70s with acute or convalescent COVID-19.

This clone was seen a handful of times. V usage is TRBV9 and J usage is TRBJ1-6; possible D gene TRBD1, 5 bases. The CDR3 contains 14 residues. The germline V gene encodes CDR1 SGDLS and CDR2 YYNGEE. Trimming stripped 4 bases from V and 5 bases from J, with 10 bases between. DNA of the CDR3: TGTGCCAGCAGCTCTTCGGGGGATAATTCACCCCTCCACTTT. Translating it yields CASSSSGDNSPLHF. The variable domain in full, completed from reference TRBV9 and TRBJ1-6, reads DSGVTQTPKHLITATGQRVTLRCSPRSGDLSVYWYQQSLDQGLQFLIQYYNGEERAKGNILERFSAQQFPDLHSELNLSSLELGDSALYFCASSSSGDNSPLHFGNGTRLTVT.

This chain links TRBV19 with TRBJ1-5, with 7 bases fitting TRBD1. This CDR3 comprises 16 residues. Per the germline V gene, CDR1 is LNHDA and CDR2 is SQIVND (reference sequence). V lost 4 bases and J lost 2; bases outside the gene matches: 8. The CDR3: CASSRYRGSGNQPQHF. CDR3 nucleotides: TGTGCCAGTAGTAGGTACAGGGGATCGGGCAATCAGCCCCAGCATTTT.

The V and J genes are TRBV5-8 and TRBJ2-3, with D maybe TRBD1 (5 bases). The CDR3 sequence is 13 residues long. The V end was cut by 4 bases, the J end by 8 bases, with 14 bases between. Germline loops: CDR1 SGHTS, CDR2 YDEGEE. The CDR3 is CASSTGHLGTQYF. The CDR3 nucleotides read TGTGCCAGCAGCACTGGACATTTGGGTACGCAGTATTTT.

The chain recombines TRBV5-8 with TRBJ2-1; 8 nucleotides agree with TRBD1. The CDR3 contains 14 residues. Germline loops: CDR1 SGHTS, CDR2 YDEGEE. Trimming took 4 bases from V and 5 from J; bases not matched to a gene: 5. The CDR3 region has the DNA TGTGCCAGCAGCCTAGGACAGGGTGACAATGAGCAGTTCTTC. The encoded protein is CASSLGQGDNEQFF. Combining the CDR3 with reference TRBV5-8 and TRBJ2-1 gives the whole variable domain EAGVTQSPTHLIKTRGQQATLRCSPISGHTSVYWYQQALGLGLQFLLWYDEGEERNRGNFPPRFSGRQFPNYSSELNVNALELEDSALYLCASSLGQGDNEQFFGPGTRLTVL.

The table lists this clone with a count of one. The V gene is TRBV21-1, the J gene TRBJ1-5; the table assigns TRBD1, which was not confirmed against the DNA. TRBV21-1 is noted as a pseudogene. The CDR3 has 18 amino acids. The CDR3 DNA sequence: TGTGCCAGCAGCTGGGGCCTGCACCCCAGGGCCCAGAATCAGCCCCAGCATTTT. This gives the protein CASSWGLHPRAQNQPQHF.

The table lists this clone with a count of one. The chain joins TRBV11-2 to TRBJ1-5; the D gene is possibly TRBD1 (6 bases). V lost 5 bases to trimming and J lost 1 base, with 12 bases between them. Germline CDR1 SGHAT, CDR2 FQNNGV. The CDR3 has 15 amino acids. The CDR3 nucleotides are TGTGCCAGCAGCCTAGCAGGGGCGAGCAATCAGCCCCAGCATTTT. It yields the protein CASSLAGASNQPQHF. Together with reference TRBV11-2 and TRBJ1-5, the CDR3 gives the full variable domain: EAGVAQSPRYKIIEKRQSVAFWCNPISGHATLYWYQQILGQGPKLLIQFQNNGVVDDSQLPKDRFSAERLKGVDSTLKIQPAKLEDSAVYLCASSLAGASNQPQHFGDGTRLSIL.

The chain combines TRBV9 with TRBJ1-1, with 8 bases aligning to TRBD1. J was trimmed by 4 bases and V by 0 bases; bases with no gene match: 2. The CDR3 is made up of 14 amino acids. Germline CDR1 and CDR2: SGDLS and YYNGEE. CDR3 residues: CASSVGTGGTEAFF. The CDR3 DNA follows: TGTGCCAGCAGCGTAGGTACAGGGGGCACTGAAGCTTTCTTT.

The gene calls are TRBV5-6 and TRBJ1-3; 7 bases line up with TRBD1. Germline-derived CDR1 and CDR2 are SGHDT and YYEEEE. With V trimmed by 4 bases and J by 4 bases, 11 bases remained unmatched. This CDR3 region has 16 residues. The CDR3 is CASSLMTGMSGNTIYF. The CDR3 DNA reads as TGTGCCAGCAGCCTCATGACAGGGATGTCCGGAAACACCATATATTTT. The full variable domain, rest sourced from reference TRBV5-6 and TRBJ1-3, is DAGVTQSPTHLIKTRGQQVTLRCSPKSGHDTVSWYQQALGQGPQFIFQYYEEEERQRGNFPDRFSGHQFPNYSSELNVNALLLGDSALYLCASSLMTGMSGNTIYFGEGSWLTVV.

This clone has a handful of counts. V and J are TRBV7-8 and TRBJ1-3; maybe TRBD1 (6 bases). V lost 5 bases to trimming and J lost 4 bases, with 9 bases between them. CDR1 and CDR2 from the germline V gene are SGHVS and FQNEAQ. CDR3 length: 13 amino acids. CDR3 region: CASSRGMGNTIYF. CDR3 DNA: TGTGCCAGCAGCAGGGGGATGGGAAACACCATATATTTT.

This chain joins TRBV11-3 and TRBJ2-7; 11 nucleotides match TRBD2. The CDR3 runs to 15 residues. Germline V gives CDR1 SGHNT, CDR2 YENEEA. With 8 bases clipped from V and 6 bases from J, the junction kept 12 bases outside the gene matches. The CDR3, as DNA: TGTGCCAGCCGGAAGACTAGCGGGATTGTAATCGAGCAGTACTTC. Translated: CASRKTSGIVIEQYF.